The present TCR beta chain was sequenced within a study of shared clonotypes between healthy human individuals. Study-wide context: CD4 naive cells filled three plates per donor, CD4 memory three, CD8 naive two and CD8 memory one.

CDR1 and CDR2 from the germline V gene are SNHLY and FYNNEI. The CDR3 is made up of 14 amino acids. V lost 5 bases and J lost 3, with 13 bases in between. Study findings and constraints: In having few donors, the study represented limited genetic and exposure-history diversity. When compared with the clonotypes that were shared by all four sorted-subset donors, the non-shared clonotypes turned out to have lower generation probabilities. Measured sharing among donors was expected to vary with sequencing depth.

A word on this clone: Its antigen is not known.

The repertoire was sequenced with immunoSEQ multiplex PCR; TCRdb's copy has only in-frame clones and lacks some. The data contain hundreds of thousands of clones, under 80% of them singletons. This chain joins TRBV2 and TRBJ2-5; maybe TRBD1 (6 bases). The sequence was obtained from a man between 25 and 39 years old in good health. Sample: memory CD4+ T cells sorted from blood. As to subset: CD45RA-negative fraction. This CDR3 is CASSSDRGEETQYF. As DNA, the CDR3 is TGTGCCAGCAGTTCGGACAGAGGAGAAGAGACCCAGTACTTC.